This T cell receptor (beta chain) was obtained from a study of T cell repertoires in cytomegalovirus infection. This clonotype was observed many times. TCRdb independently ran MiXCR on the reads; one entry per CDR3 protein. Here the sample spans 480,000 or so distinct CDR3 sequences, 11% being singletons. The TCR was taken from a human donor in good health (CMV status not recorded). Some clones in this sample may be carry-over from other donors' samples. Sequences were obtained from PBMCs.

The CDR3 loop is CATSRVKGQSSYEQYF. In DNA form, the CDR3 reads TGTGCCACCAGCAGAGTAAAGGGGCAGAGCTCCTACGAGCAGTACTTC. V gene TRBV15 combines with J gene TRBJ2-7, with D possibly being TRBD1 (5 bases). V lost 1 base, J lost 0 bases, and 13 bases lay in between. This CDR3 has 16 residues. The germline gives CDR1 LNHNV, CDR2 YYDKDF (reference sequence).